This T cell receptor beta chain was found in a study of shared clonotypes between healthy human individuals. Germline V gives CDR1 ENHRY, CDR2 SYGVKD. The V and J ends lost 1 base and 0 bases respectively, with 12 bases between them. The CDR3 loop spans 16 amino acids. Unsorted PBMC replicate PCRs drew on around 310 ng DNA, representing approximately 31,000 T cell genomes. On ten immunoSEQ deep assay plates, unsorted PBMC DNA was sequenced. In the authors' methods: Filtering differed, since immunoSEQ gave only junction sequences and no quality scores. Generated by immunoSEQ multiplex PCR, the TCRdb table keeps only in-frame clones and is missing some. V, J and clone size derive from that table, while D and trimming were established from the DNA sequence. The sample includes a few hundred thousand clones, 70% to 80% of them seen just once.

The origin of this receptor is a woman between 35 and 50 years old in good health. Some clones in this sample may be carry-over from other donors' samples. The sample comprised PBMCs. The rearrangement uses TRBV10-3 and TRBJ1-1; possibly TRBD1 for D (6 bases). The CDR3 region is CAISEWSGAMNTEAFF. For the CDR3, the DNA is TGTGCCATCAGTGAGTGGTCGGGGGCGATGAACACTGAAGCTTTCTTT.